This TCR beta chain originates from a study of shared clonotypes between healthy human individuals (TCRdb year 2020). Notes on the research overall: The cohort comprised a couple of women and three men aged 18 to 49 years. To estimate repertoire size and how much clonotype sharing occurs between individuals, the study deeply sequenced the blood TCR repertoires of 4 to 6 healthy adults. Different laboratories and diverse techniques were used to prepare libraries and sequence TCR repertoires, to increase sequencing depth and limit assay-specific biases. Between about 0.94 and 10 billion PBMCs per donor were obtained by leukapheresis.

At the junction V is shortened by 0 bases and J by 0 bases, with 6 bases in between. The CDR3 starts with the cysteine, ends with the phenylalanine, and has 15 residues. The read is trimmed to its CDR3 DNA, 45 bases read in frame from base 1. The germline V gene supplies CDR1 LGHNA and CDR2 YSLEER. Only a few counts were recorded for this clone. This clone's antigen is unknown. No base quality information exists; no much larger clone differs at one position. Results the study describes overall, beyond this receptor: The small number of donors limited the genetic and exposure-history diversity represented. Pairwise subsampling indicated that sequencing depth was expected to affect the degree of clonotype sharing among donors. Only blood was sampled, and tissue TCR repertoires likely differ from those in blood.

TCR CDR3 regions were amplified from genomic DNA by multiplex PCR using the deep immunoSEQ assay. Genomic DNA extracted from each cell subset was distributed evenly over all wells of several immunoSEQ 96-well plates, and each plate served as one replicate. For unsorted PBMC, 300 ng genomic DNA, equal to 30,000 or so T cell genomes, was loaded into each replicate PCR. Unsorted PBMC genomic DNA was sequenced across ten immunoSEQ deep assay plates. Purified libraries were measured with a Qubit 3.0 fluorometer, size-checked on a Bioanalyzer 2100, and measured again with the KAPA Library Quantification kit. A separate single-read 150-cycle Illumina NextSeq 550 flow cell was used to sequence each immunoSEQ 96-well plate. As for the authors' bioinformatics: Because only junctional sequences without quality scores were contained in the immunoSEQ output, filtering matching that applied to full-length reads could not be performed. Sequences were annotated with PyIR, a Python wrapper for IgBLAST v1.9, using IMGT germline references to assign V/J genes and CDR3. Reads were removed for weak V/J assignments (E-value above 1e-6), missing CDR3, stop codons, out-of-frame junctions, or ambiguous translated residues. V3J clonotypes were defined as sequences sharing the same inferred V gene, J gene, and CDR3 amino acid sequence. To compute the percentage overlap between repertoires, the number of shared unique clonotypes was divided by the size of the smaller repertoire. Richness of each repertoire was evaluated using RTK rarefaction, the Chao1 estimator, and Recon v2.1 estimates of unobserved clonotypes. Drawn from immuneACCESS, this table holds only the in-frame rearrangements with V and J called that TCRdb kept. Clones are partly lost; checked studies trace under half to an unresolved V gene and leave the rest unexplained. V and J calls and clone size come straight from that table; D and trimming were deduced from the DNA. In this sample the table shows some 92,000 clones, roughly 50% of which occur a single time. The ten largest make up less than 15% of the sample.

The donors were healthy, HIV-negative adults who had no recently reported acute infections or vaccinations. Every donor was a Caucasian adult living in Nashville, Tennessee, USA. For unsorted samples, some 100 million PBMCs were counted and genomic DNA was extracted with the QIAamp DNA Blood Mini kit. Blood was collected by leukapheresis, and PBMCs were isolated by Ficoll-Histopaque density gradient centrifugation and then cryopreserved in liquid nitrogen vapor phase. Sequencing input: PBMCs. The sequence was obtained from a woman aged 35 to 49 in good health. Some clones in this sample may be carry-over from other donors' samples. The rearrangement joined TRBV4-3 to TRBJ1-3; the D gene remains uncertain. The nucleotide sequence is TGCGCCAGCAGCCAAGATCCCCTCTCTGGAAACACCATATATTTT. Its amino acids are CASSQDPLSGNTIYF.